This TCR beta chain was observed in a study of blood T cell repertoires in COVID-19. Across the study: Italy, Spain and the United States were the sources of the convalescent and acute COVID-19 samples. Nucleic acid was either cDNA or gDNA, and it came from T cells, B-cell-depleted T cells, or PBMCs.

Trimming stripped 5 bases from V and 4 bases from J, with 19 bases between. The germline V gene encodes CDR1 SGHDT and CDR2 YYEEEE. The CDR3 runs to 16 residues. In the original workflow: Nucleated cell number was recorded as an estimate derived from reference gene primer amplification. The repertoire was sequenced with immunoSEQ multiplex PCR; TCRdb's copy has only in-frame clones and lacks some. The D gene and trimming were derived from the DNA, and the V and J assignments and clone size from that table. The data show some 50,000 clones, with roughly 82% seen just once and about 14% held by the top ten. Comments on this clone: In the same sample, other DNA sequences code for this CDR3.

The sample was peripheral blood. The rearrangement links TRBV5-6 to TRBJ1-5; possible D gene TRBD1, 6 bases. This clonotype was sampled from a human donor in a cohort sampled during active COVID-19. CDR3 sequence (DNA): TGTGCCAGCAGTTGGGGGAGGGGGGCTAGTAATCAGCCCCAGCATTTT. Protein sequence: CASSWGRGASNQPQHF.